Listed here are 25 T cell receptor beta chains from one sample, sequenced in a study of cytomegalovirus exposure and HLA in healthy donors (dated by TCRdb to 2015 to 2018). Library creation used the immunoSEQ multiplex PCR assay. For the multiplex PCR, a mixture combining 60 forward primers for TCR Vbeta segments and 13 reverse primers for TCR Jbeta segments was used. TCRdb's version of the immuneACCESS table is confined to in-frame rearrangements and falls short of the full clone set. An unresolved V gene accounts for under half of the shortfall where checked; the remainder is of unknown origin. The sample has 85,000 to 100,000 clones on record, about 83% of them singletons. Roughly 5.3% of the sample is held by the ten biggest clonotypes. Source material: PBMCs. Receptors were obtained from a woman aged 18-29 years in good health and CMV-seropositive.

The chain recombines TRBV7-9 with TRBJ2-2; 7 bases line up with TRBD1. The CDR3 covers 14 residues. Unmatched junction bases numbered 9, after V lost 7 bases and J lost 7 bases. Germline CDR1 and CDR2: SEHNR and FQNEAQ (reference sequence). The CDR3 sequence is CASTLVGGHGELFF. The CDR3, as DNA: TGTGCCAGCACCCTTGTAGGGGGCCACGGGGAGCTGTTTTTT. Variable domain in full (rest from reference TRBV7-9 and TRBJ2-2): DTGVSQNPRHKITKRGQNVTFRCDPISEHNRLYWYRQTLGQGPEFLTYFQNEAQLEKSRLLSDRFSAERPKGSFSTLEIQRTEQGDSAMYLCASTLVGGHGELFFGEGSRLTVL.

The chain links TRBV6-5 to TRBJ2-3; maybe TRBD2 (5 bases). The CDR3 contains 14 residues. Germline-derived CDR1 and CDR2 are MNHEY and SVGAGI. With 4 bases removed from V and 2 bases from J, the gap between germline ends came to 10 bases. The CDR3 reads CASSFTRTTDTQYF. The CDR3 DNA sequence: TGTGCCAGCAGTTTCACTAGGACCACAGATACGCAGTATTTT.

The chain combines TRBV5-1 with TRBJ2-2, with D possibly TRBD1 on 6 matching bases. The CDR3 length is 15 residues. CDR1 is SGHRS and CDR2 is YFSETQ in the germline V gene. Trimming took off 7 bases at V and 5 bases at J, with 18 bases between the two ends. The CDR3 is CASRARGIITGELFF. The CDR3, as DNA: TGCGCCAGCCGGGCGAGGGGGATAATTACCGGGGAGCTGTTTTTT.

The rearrangement joins TRBV6-5 to TRBJ2-7; D remains unclear. The CDR3 spans 15 residues. V was clipped by 5 bases and J by 1 base, with 15 bases between them. CDR1 and CDR2 from the germline V gene are MNHEY and SVGAGI. The CDR3 nucleotides are TGTGCCAGCAGTACACGGCCCCTCGGGTCCTACGAGCAGTACTTC. Encoded protein: CASSTRPLGSYEQYF.

This clone was recorded only once. The CDR3 sequence: CASSPPGTGGLGTQYF. In nucleotides, the CDR3 is TGTGCCAGCAGTCCCCCCGGGACAGGGGGCCTTGGGACCCAGTACTTC. The genes are TRBV2 and TRBJ2-5; TRBD1 agrees at 12 bases. J was trimmed by 7 bases and V by 5 bases; bases with no gene match: 11. Per germline, CDR1 SNHLY and CDR2 FYNNEI. The CDR3 is made up of 16 amino acids.

V is TRBV4-2 and J is TRBJ2-1; D ambiguous. The V and J ends lost 1 base and 7 bases respectively, with 11 bases between them. The CDR3 extends over 14 amino acids. Germline values: CDR1 LGHNA, CDR2 YNFKEQ. CDR3 region: CASSQVSSRNEQFF. CDR3 DNA sequence: TGTGCCAGCAGCCAAGTGAGTAGTCGGAATGAGCAGTTCTTC.

The chain uses TRBV25-1 and TRBJ2-5, with 7 bases that match TRBD2. Germline CDR1 reads MGHDK; CDR2 reads SYGVNS. Trimming at V came to 3 bases and at J to 4 bases, leaving 8 bases not matched to a gene. CDR3 length: 15 residues. The CDR3 sequence: CASSDGGTARETQYF. CDR3 coding DNA: TGTGCCAGCAGTGACGGGGGGACGGCCAGAGAGACCCAGTACTTC. The whole variable domain, remainder taken from reference TRBV25-1 and TRBJ2-5, is EADIYQTPRYLVIGTGKKITLECSQTMGHDKMYWYQQDPGMELHLIHYSYGVNSTEKGDLSSESTVSRIRTEHFPLTLESARPSHTSQYLCASSDGGTARETQYFGPGTRLLVL.

This chain uses TRBV25-1 with TRBJ2-5; 9 nucleotides align to TRBD1. The CDR3 sequence is 15 residues long. The V gene end was trimmed by 2 bases and the J gene end by 5 bases; junction bases not matched to a gene: 6. Germline CDR1 and CDR2: MGHDK and SYGVNS. Written as DNA, the CDR3 is TGTGCCAGCAGTGAAGGAGGACAGGGGAGGGAGACCCAGTACTTC. Translated, it gives CASSEGGQGRETQYF.

The chain carries TRBV9 and TRBJ2-1, with 8 bases fitting TRBD2. The germline CDR1 and CDR2 sequences are SGDLS and YYNGEE. This CDR3 is built from 15 residues. Trimming took 2 bases from V and 10 from J; bases not matched to a gene: 11. The CDR3, as DNA: TGTGCCAGCAGCGTCTCCGGGACTAGAGGTGGAGAGCAGTTCTTC. Amino acids: CASSVSGTRGGEQFF.

The chain links TRBV4-1 to TRBJ2-7; 10 nucleotides line up with TRBD1. Germline loops: CDR1 MGHRA, CDR2 YSYEKL. There are 17 residues in the CDR3. The V and J ends lost 0 bases and 2 bases, in that order; junction bases with no gene match: 7. CDR3 residues: CASSQEAGTGATYEQYF. In DNA, the CDR3 is TGCGCCAGCAGCCAAGAAGCTGGGACAGGGGCGACCTACGAGCAGTACTTC.

This CDR3 reads CATSRDLSGNTIYF. In nucleotides, the CDR3 is TGTGCCACCAGCAGAGATCTGTCTGGAAACACCATATATTTT. The chain carries TRBV15 and TRBJ1-3; D remains ambiguous. Germline V gene sequence: CDR1 LNHNV, CDR2 YYDKDF (reference sequence). V shed 0 bases and J shed 1 base, with 4 bases lying between them. The CDR3 length is 14 residues.

This clone was found a few times. The V call is TRBV7-9, the J call TRBJ2-7; 10 bases line up with TRBD1. CDR3 length: 14 amino acids. The germline gives CDR1 SEHNR, CDR2 FQNEAQ (reference sequence). Trimming removed 5 bases from V and 5 bases from J; junction bases left unmatched: 6. The CDR3 spells CASSRGDRGNEQYF. Written as DNA, the CDR3 is TGTGCCAGCAGCCGGGGGGACAGGGGTAACGAGCAGTACTTC. Together with reference TRBV7-9 and TRBJ2-7, the CDR3 gives the full variable domain: DTGVSQNPRHKITKRGQNVTFRCDPISEHNRLYWYRQTLGQGPEFLTYFQNEAQLEKSRLLSDRFSAERPKGSFSTLEIQRTEQGDSAMYLCASSRGDRGNEQYFGPGTRLTVT.

This chain connects TRBV18 to TRBJ2-3; 13 nucleotides match TRBD2. Unmatched junction bases numbered 7, after V lost 3 bases and J lost 1 base. The CDR3 is 18 amino acids. In germline, CDR1 is KGHSH, CDR2 LQKENI. The CDR3 here is CASSPYRLAGGGTDTQYF. CDR3 DNA sequence: TGTGCCAGCTCACCTTACCGACTAGCGGGAGGAGGCACAGATACGCAGTATTTT.

The chain recombines TRBV4-1 with TRBJ2-7; no clear D gene. The CDR3 runs 13 residues. V shed 0 bases and J shed 3 bases, with 6 bases lying between them. Germline CDR1 is MGHRA and CDR2 is YSYEKL. The CDR3 DNA reads TGCGCCAGCAGCCAAGAACAGATCTACGAGCAGTACTTC. Its translation is CASSQEQIYEQYF.

Only one count was recorded for this clone. The chain carries TRBV5-1 and TRBJ2-2; weak D call: TRBD2 (5 bases). The CDR3 runs to 14 residues. From germline, CDR1 is SGHRS and CDR2 YFSETQ. The V and J ends lost 0 bases and 3 bases respectively, with 6 bases between them. The CDR3 sequence is CASSLVSDTGELFF. CDR3 coding DNA: TGCGCCAGCAGCTTGGTTAGCGACACCGGGGAGCTGTTTTTT.

The chain joins TRBV4-1 to TRBJ1-2; no definite D call. Looked up from germline, CDR1 is MGHRA and CDR2 is YSYEKL. V dropped 4 bases and J dropped 3 bases, with 15 bases sitting between them. The CDR3 is 15 residues long. The CDR3, as DNA: TGCGCCAGCAGCCCCCCTGTCAGGAACTACTATGGCTACACCTTC. It encodes CASSPPVRNYYGYTF.

V gene TRBV10-2 combines with J gene TRBJ2-5; D may be TRBD2 (6 bases). The CDR3 sequence is 13 residues long. V gave up 10 bases and J gave up 5 bases, with 17 bases separating them. Per the germline V gene, CDR1 is WSHSY and CDR2 is SAAADI. The CDR3 DNA reads TGCGCCACGGGGGTCGGGGTGTCCGAGACCCAGTACTTC. Residues: CATGVGVSETQYF.

This clone has a single count. The chain joins TRBV29-1 to TRBJ1-2, with D perhaps TRBD1 (5 bases). Germline V gives CDR1 SQVTM, CDR2 ANQGSEA. V was shortened by 4 bases and J by 4 bases, with 16 bases between the two germline ends. The CDR3 is 14 residues long. CDR3 residues: CSVVAAGQGYGYTF. DNA for the CDR3: TGCAGCGTTGTTGCCGCGGGGCAGGGCTATGGCTACACCTTC.

The rearrangement uses TRBV5-8 and TRBJ1-5; 7 bases match TRBD1. Trimming cost V 5 bases and J 1 base; bases outside gene matches: 6. Germline V gene data show CDR1 as SGHTS and CDR2 as YDEGEE. The CDR3 is 15 residues long. CDR3 loop: CASRKRQGSNQPQHF. The CDR3 DNA follows: TGTGCCAGCAGGAAAAGACAGGGCAGCAATCAGCCCCAGCATTTT.

The chain carries TRBV28 and TRBJ1-5; D remains unclear. The length of the CDR3 is 12 residues. CDR1 is MDHEN, CDR2 SYDVKM, per germline. Deletions cut 6 bases from V and 8 bases from J, with 11 bases between. This CDR3 reads CASRSDIKPQHF. Here the CDR3 DNA reads TGTGCCAGCAGGTCCGACATCAAGCCCCAGCATTTT.

The chain couples TRBV19 to TRBJ1-6, with a possible D match to TRBD1 (5 bases). This CDR3 is 15 amino acids long. Looked up from germline, CDR1 is LNHDA and CDR2 is SQIVND (reference sequence). V lost 4 bases, J lost 6 bases, and 13 bases lay in between. CDR3 nucleotide sequence: TGTGCCAGTAGTAGCCCGGCAAGGGGTAATTCACCCCTCCACTTT. Translation: CASSSPARGNSPLHF.

V and J are TRBV27 and TRBJ2-1, with 11 bases fitting TRBD2. The CDR3 runs to 14 residues. V shed 5 bases and J 7 bases; nucleotides not matched to a gene: 4. Germline CDR1 and CDR2: MNHEY and SMNVEV (reference sequence). CDR3 sequence reads: CASSISSGRNEQFF. In DNA form, the CDR3 reads TGTGCCAGCAGTATCTCTAGCGGGAGGAATGAGCAGTTCTTC.

V and J are TRBV25-1 and TRBJ2-3; D is perhaps TRBD2 (6 bases). The length of the CDR3 is 14 residues. Trimming pared 4 bases from V and 6 bases from J, leaving 14 bases between. Germline lookup yields CDR1 MGHDK and CDR2 SYGVNS. The CDR3, as DNA: TGTGCCAGCAGTGGACGATCGAGCGGGGATACGCAGTATTTT. The encoded protein is CASSGRSSGDTQYF.

The V and J genes are TRBV5-1 and TRBJ1-3; TRBD1 matches at 8 bases. The trim removed 4 bases at V and 0 bases at J, leaving 9 bases unmatched. The CDR3 length is 17 residues. The germline CDR1 and CDR2 sequences are SGHRS and YFSETQ. CDR3 DNA sequence: TGCGCCAGCAGCCCAGGGACAGGCGCTACCTCTGGAAACACCATATATTTT. Translated, it gives CASSPGTGATSGNTIYF.

CDR3 DNA: TGTGCCAGCAGCTCGCCGGGACAGTCCTACGAGCAGTACTTC. Its translation: CASSSPGQSYEQYF. The rearrangement uses TRBV7-6 and TRBJ2-7; TRBD1 matches at 7 bases. This CDR3 spans 14 amino acids. Germline V gives CDR1 SGHVS, CDR2 FNYEAQ. The V and J ends lost 4 bases and 1 base, in that order; junction bases with no gene match: 4.